The sequence of this T cell receptor beta chain was determined in a study of control samples from healthy donors and cancer patients. Looked up from germline, CDR1 is SGHNT and CDR2 is YENEEA. Trimming cost V 3 bases and J 5 bases, with 11 bases left between them. CDR3 size: 14 residues. The assay was immunoSEQ multiplex PCR, and TCRdb's table has in-frame clones only and misses some. The repertoire holds around 93,000 clones, with around 88% as singletons. Material for sequencing was blood. The TCR sequence derives from a man between 25 and 39 years old in good health. The chain uses TRBV11-3 and TRBJ2-1; D gene uncertain. This CDR3 is CASSFEQTDNEQFF. CDR3 nucleotide sequence: TGTGCCAGCAGCTTTGAACAGACCGACAATGAGCAGTTCTTC.